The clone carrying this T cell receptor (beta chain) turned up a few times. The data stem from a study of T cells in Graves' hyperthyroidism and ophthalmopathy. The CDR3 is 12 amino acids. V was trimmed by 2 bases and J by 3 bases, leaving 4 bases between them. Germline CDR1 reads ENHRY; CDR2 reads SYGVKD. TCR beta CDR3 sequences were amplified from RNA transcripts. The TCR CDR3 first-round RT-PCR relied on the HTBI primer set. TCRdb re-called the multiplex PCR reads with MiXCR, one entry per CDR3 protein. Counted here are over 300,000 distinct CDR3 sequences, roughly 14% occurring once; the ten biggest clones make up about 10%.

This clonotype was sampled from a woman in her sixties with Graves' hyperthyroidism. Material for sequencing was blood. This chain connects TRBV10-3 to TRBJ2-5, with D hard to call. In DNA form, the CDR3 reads TGTGCCATCAGTGAGGCCAAAGAGACCCAGTACTTC. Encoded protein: CAISEAKETQYF.